This T cell receptor beta chain came from a study of blood T cell repertoires in COVID-19. Study in general: Acute and convalescent COVID-19 samples came from the United States, Italy and Spain.

There are a few counts of this clone. How the authors handled the data: Reference gene primer amplification gave estimated nucleated cell counts. Clones were read by immunoSEQ multiplex PCR, and TCRdb kept only the in-frame ones, dropping some. The DNA was the basis for D and trimming; V, J and clone size are from that table. This sample has roughly 190,000 clones, with 80% to 95% found just once. Germline-derived CDR1 and CDR2 are LGHDT and YNNKEL (reference sequence). The CDR3 contains 14 residues. Trimming removed 5 bases from V and 0 bases from J, with 8 bases in between. The chain couples TRBV3-1 (or the pseudogene TRBV3-2) to TRBJ1-3; D is uncertain. This TCR came from a man over 45 with acute or convalescent COVID-19. Sequenced sample: peripheral blood. The CDR3 bases are TGTGCCAGCAGCTACGAGTACTCTGGAAACACCATATATTTT. This encodes CASSYEYSGNTIYF.